The clone carrying this T cell receptor (beta chain) appeared a few times. The data derive from a study of human T cells and chemical hapten exposure. Described time point: healthy volunteer bleed at 2 weeks. Unfractionated whole blood was the source from which total RNA was extracted. The CDR3 extends over 15 amino acids. The V end was cut by 2 bases, the J end by 0 bases, with 9 bases between. Germline V gene sequence: CDR1 SNHLY, CDR2 FYNNEI. Source study methods: Individual samples carried between roughly 23,224 and 700,000 TCRs, with 95,638 as the median. A single record per CDR3 protein comes from TCRdb applying MiXCR to the RACE reads. The V and J calls were determined by TCRdb, not by the authors. This sample has some 120,000 distinct CDR3 sequences; roughly 9.5% occur once, and the top ten carry about 1.8%.

Sequenced: whole blood. The rearrangement uses TRBV2 and TRBJ2-3, with D uncertain. The TCR originated in a male donor in good health. Some clones in this sample may be carry-over from other donors' samples. The CDR3 coding sequence is TGTGCCAGCAGTGAAACACAGACTAGCACAGATACGCAGTATTTT. Translating it yields CASSETQTSTDTQYF.